Only a few counts were recorded for the clone carrying this T cell receptor (beta chain). This CDR3 spans 15 amino acids. Germline CDR1 and CDR2: SGHVS and FQNEAQ. V gave up 4 bases and J gave up 4 bases, with 15 bases separating them. The data belong to a study of T cell repertoires in cytomegalovirus infection. TCRdb called the reads again in MiXCR, with one record for every CDR3 protein. The sample includes some 320,000 distinct CDR3 sequences, over 7.5% of them seen just once. This chain connects TRBV7-8 to TRBJ2-3, with D perhaps TRBD1 or TRBD2 (5 bases each). The sequence came from a human donor in good health (CMV status not recorded). Some clones in this sample may be carry-over from other donors' samples. The sequencing sample was made of PBMCs. CDR3 residues: CASSSRLGDADTQYF. CDR3 DNA sequence: TGTGCCAGCAGCTCCAGACTGGGGGACGCAGATACGCAGTATTTT.